This TCR beta chain was identified in a study of T cell responses to AZD1222 COVID-19 vaccine. The overall study: Pooled together were second doses at about 4 or about 12 weeks.

Study results and caveats: Reports indicate that nearly half of spike-specific TCRs are directed at unmutated variant regions.

Some clones are missing from TCRdb's copy, which holds only in-frame ones; the method was immunoSEQ multiplex PCR. The repertoire holds 130,000 or so clones, with approximately 92% as singletons. Concerning this clone itself: As yet, its antigen is unknown.

This TCR derives from an adult in good health. The sample was peripheral blood, taken on day 0 of AZD1222 vaccination.

The CDR3 DNA is TGCGCCAGCAGGACCGGTGGGGATCGAACTAATGAAAAACTGTTTTTT. This gives the protein CASRTGGDRTNEKLFF. The chain employs TRBV4-3 and TRBJ1-4; D uncertain. Trimming shortened V by 6 bases and J by 1 base, and 15 bases separated the two germline ends. The germline V gene has CDR1 LGHNA and CDR2 YSLEER. The CDR3 is 16 amino acids.